These T cell receptor beta chains were read from a single sample in a study of CD8+CD57+ T cells in acquired aplastic anemia. TCRdb re-analysed the reads in MiXCR, keeping a single row per CDR3 protein. The profile shows around 230,000 distinct CDR3 sequences, approximately 60% of them singletons. Sample: sorted CD4+, CD8+, or CD8+CD57+ T cells (not recorded which) from PBMCs. The receptors shown here come from a human donor in good health. CDR3s include the opening cysteine and the closing phenylalanine or tryptophan. D genes are given only for firm matches. Expanded clones are given a class, and other clones once, few, many or no size at all.

>TRBJ2-3|-|14|-|TRBV19
TGTGCCAGTAGTACAGAGGGACGGACAGATACGCAGTATTTT
CASSTEGRTDTQYF
>TRBJ1-5|-|14|-|TRBV9
TGTGCCAGCAGCGTAGGAGCTAGCAATCAGCCCCAGCATTTT
CASSVGASNQPQHF
>TRBJ2-2|-|18|-|TRBV7-3
TGTGCCAGCAGCTTACTCCCGATCGGGATTGGCAGCACCGGGGAGCTGTTTTTT
CASSLLPIGIGSTGELFF
>TRBJ2-7|-|15|TRBD2|TRBV10-3
TGTGCCATCAGTGAGTGGGGGAGGGGTGCGGACGAGCAGTACTTC
CAISEWGRGADEQYF
>TRBJ2-7|-|13|-|TRBV29-1
TGCAGCGTTGAATCAGGGGGGGGGCACGAGCAGTACTTC
CSVESGGGHEQYF
>TRBJ2-3|-|16|-|TRBV3-1
TGTGCCAGCAGCCAAGACGGGGGCCATAGCACAGATACGCAGTATTTT
CASSQDGGHSTDTQYF
>TRBJ1-1|-|14|-|TRBV2
TGTGCCAGCAGTGTGGCCGGGGACGGCACTGAAGCTTTCTTT
CASSVAGDGTEAFF
>TRBJ2-5|-|15|TRBD1|TRBV24-1
TGTGCCACCAGTGATAAGGGACAGGCCAAAGAGACCCAGTACTTC
CATSDKGQAKETQYF
>TRBJ1-1|-|16|-|TRBV12-3/TRBV12-4
TGTGCCAGCAGTTCCCCAGGGCGTCGTAGGAACACTGAAGCTTTCTTT
CASSSPGRRRNTEAFF
>TRBJ1-1|many|18|TRBD1|TRBV6-5
TGTGCCAGCAGTTACTCGGGACAGGGAATTAATTTTGGCACTGAAGCTTTCTTT
CASSYSGQGINFGTEAFF
>TRBJ1-2|-|14|-|TRBV5-6
TGTGCCAGCAGCTTGTGGGAAGCTAACTATGGCTACACCTTC
CASSLWEANYGYTF
>TRBJ2-5|-|15|-|TRBV4-3
TGCGCCAGCAGCCAAGGGGGCCCGTCGCCAGAGACCCAGTACTTC
CASSQGGPSPETQYF
>TRBJ2-7|-|14|TRBD2|TRBV12-3/TRBV12-4
TGTGCCAGCGGGAAACTAGCGGGCTTCTACGAGCAGTACTTC
CASGKLAGFYEQYF
>TRBJ2-2|many|18|TRBD2|TRBV9
TGTGCCAGCAGCGTAGAGGGGCTAGCGGGAACGGCCCCCGGGGAGCTGTTTTTT
CASSVEGLAGTAPGELFF
>TRBJ2-7|many|16|-|TRBV3-2
TGTGCCAGCAGCCCACAAGATAGCGGGGGGTCGCCCGAGCAGTACTTC
CASSPQDSGGSPEQYF
>TRBJ1-1|-|13|-|TRBV12-5
TGTGCTAGTGGGTTGGGGACCAACGCTGAAGCTTTCTTT
CASGLGTNAEAFF
>TRBJ1-1|many|15|-|TRBV6-6
TGTGCCAGCAGTTACTCGATACTGATGAACACTGAAGCTTTCTTT
CASSYSILMNTEAFF
>TRBJ1-3|-|16|-|TRBV7-6
TGTGCCAGCAGCTCAGCACCTCGGGACAAGAGAAACACCATATATTTT
CASSSAPRDKRNTIYF
>TRBJ2-3|-|16|-|TRBV7-9
TGTGCCAGCAGCTTAGCAGAGGGGGGCTCGACAGATACGCAGTATTTT
CASSLAEGGSTDTQYF
>TRBJ2-7|-|17|TRBD1|TRBV12-5
TGTGCTAGTGGTTTGGTAGTGAGAGAGGGGGCCTCTTACGAGCAGTACTTC
CASGLVVREGASYEQYF
>TRBJ2-2|-|14|-|TRBV7-9
TGTGCCAGCACTGCGGGACTGAATACTGGGGAGCTGTTTTTT
CASTAGLNTGELFF
>TRBJ2-7|-|15|-|TRBV5-1
TGCGCCAGCAGCCGACAGTCGCAGGGTCCCTACGAGCAGTACTTC
CASSRQSQGPYEQYF
>TRBJ1-1|-|16|-|TRBV2
TGTGCCAGCAGTGAAGGTCGGGGGGCAGGAAAGACTGAAGCTTTCTTT
CASSEGRGAGKTEAFF
>TRBJ1-2|-|13|-|TRBV7-2
TGTGCCAGCAGCTTAAAACAGGGCGTTGGCTACACCTTC
CASSLKQGVGYTF
>TRBJ1-2|-|12|-|TRBV7-2
TGTGCCAGCAGCTTAGAACAGGGAACCTACACCTTC
CASSLEQGTYTF
>TRBJ2-7|-|17|-|TRBV7-9
TGTGCCAGCAGCTTATTCGGGTTGGGGAAGGCCGTCTACGAGCAGTACTTC
CASSLFGLGKAVYEQYF
>TRBJ1-1|-|18|-|TRBV2
TGTGCCAGCAGTTACTCGACACGGACAACTTACGTGAACACTGAAGCTTTCTTT
CASSYSTRTTYVNTEAFF
>TRBJ2-5|-|12|-|TRBV20-1
TGCAGTGTTCTAAATAGCAGAGAGACCCAGTACTTC
CSVLNSRETQYF
>TRBJ2-3|once|13|-|TRBV5-6
TGTGCCAGCAGCCAAGACCTAGGAGGTACGCAGTATTTT
CASSQDLGGTQYF
>TRBJ1-1|-|13|-|TRBV7-9
TGTGCCAGCAGCTTAGAGCAGGGGACTGAAGCTTTCTTT
CASSLEQGTEAFF
>TRBJ1-2|many|13|-|TRBV27
TGTGCCAGCAGGGGGGGAGTGGAATATGGCTACACCTTC
CASRGGVEYGYTF
>TRBJ1-1|many|13|-|TRBV27
TGTGCCAGCAGTCCACTTGGGAACACTGAAGCTTTCTTT
CASSPLGNTEAFF
>TRBJ2-7|many|11|-|TRBV20-1
TGCAGCCCTCGGGCCGGCTACGAGCAGTACTTC
CSPRAGYEQYF
>TRBJ2-7|many|19|TRBD1|TRBV20-1
TGCAGTGCTAGAGGGCCTTTATCTTTCGACAGGGGGATCTCCTACGAGCAGTACTTC
CSARGPLSFDRGISYEQYF
>TRBJ2-1|many|13|TRBD1|TRBV20-1
TGCAGTGCGCGGGGACAGGGCTACAATGAGCAGTTCTTC
CSARGQGYNEQFF
>TRBJ2-1|once|15|TRBD2|TRBV6-5
TGTGCCAGCAACGTAGCGGGGGTCTCCTACAATGAGCAGTTCTTC
CASNVAGVSYNEQFF
>TRBJ2-3|once|16|-|TRBV19
TGTGCCAGTAGTATTTCCGTCCAGTCCGAGACAGATACGCAGTATTTT
CASSISVQSETDTQYF
>TRBJ1-6|-|16|-|TRBV5-4
TGTGCCAGCAGCTTGAGAGGGAACAGGGTCGGTTCACCCCTCCACTTT
CASSLRGNRVGSPLHF
>TRBJ2-1|-|15|TRBD2|TRBV9
TGTGCCAGCAGCGCGGAGGCTGGGACTAGCAATGAGCAGTTCTTC
CASSAEAGTSNEQFF
>TRBJ2-5|-|14|-|TRBV28
TGTGCCAGCACGTGGCAGGGGTTAGGAGAGACCCAGTACTTC
CASTWQGLGETQYF
>TRBJ1-5|-|13|-|TRBV2
TGTGCCAGCAGGCGGACTCCTAATCAGCCCCAGCATTTT
CASRRTPNQPQHF
>TRBJ1-2|-|15|-|TRBV2
TGTGCCAGCAGTGAACGGGGGGACGGCAGCTATGGCTACACCTTC
CASSERGDGSYGYTF
>TRBJ2-7|-|12|TRBD1|TRBV7-3
TGTGCCAGCAGCTTGGGGGACAGCCTAGAGTACTTC
CASSLGDSLEYF
>TRBJ2-5|-|8|-|TRBV6-2/TRBV6-3
TGTGCCAGCAGGACCCAGTACTTC
CASRTQYF
>TRBJ1-2|many|13|-|TRBV5-8
TGTGCCAGCAGCTCCGACGTGACAGCTGGCTACACCTTC
CASSSDVTAGYTF
>TRBJ2-1|-|13|-|TRBV24-1
TGTGCCACCAGTGATTGGCAGGGGATTGAGCAGTTCTTC
CATSDWQGIEQFF
>TRBJ1-1|-|13|TRBD1|TRBV20-1
TGCAGTGCACGGACAGGGGGGCACACTGAAGCTTTCTTT
CSARTGGHTEAFF
>TRBJ1-2|few|14|-|TRBV7-2
TGTGCCAGCAGCGCTGTCTGGGGTCCCGGGGGCTACACCTTC
CASSAVWGPGGYTF
>TRBJ2-7|few|15|-|TRBV5-1
TGCGCCAGCAGCTGGGCGGGGGAAGGGGGCTACGAGCAGTACTTC
CASSWAGEGGYEQYF
>TRBJ2-5|-|14|-|TRBV7-6
TGTGCCAGCAGCTTATTGGACTTCAAAGAGACCCAGTACTTC
CASSLLDFKETQYF
>TRBJ2-7|few|15|TRBD2|TRBV20-1
TGCAGTGCTTATTTAGTAGAGGGAGGGTTCTACGAGCAGTACTTC
CSAYLVEGGFYEQYF
>TRBJ2-1|once|13|-|TRBV6-1
TGTGCCAGCAGACCACCCGAGGGGAATGAGCAGTTCTTC
CASRPPEGNEQFF
>TRBJ2-7|-|15|-|TRBV7-9
TGTGCCATCAGTGACGGGATAAGGAGCTCCTACGAGCAGTACTTC
CAISDGIRSSYEQYF
>TRBJ1-2|once|16|TRBD1|TRBV12-3/TRBV12-4
TGTGCCAGCAGCCGCCAGCCCCCGGGACAGGGTTACGGCTACACCTTC
CASSRQPPGQGYGYTF
>TRBJ1-5|-|14|-|TRBV20-1
TGCAGTGCCCATAGGGAGGGGAGCAATCAGCCCCAGCATTTT
CSAHREGSNQPQHF
>TRBJ2-7|-|13|-|TRBV4-2
TGTGCCAGCAGCCAAGAAAGGGGGTACGAGCAGTACTTC
CASSQERGYEQYF
>TRBJ1-1|-|14|-|TRBV7-6
TGTGCCAGCAGCCAGGGACCCGGGGGCACTGAAGCTTTCTTC
CASSQGPGGTEAFF
>TRBJ2-7|many|13|-|TRBV6-1
TGTGCCAGCAGTGAACGGGCCTTCTACGAGCAGTACTTC
CASSERAFYEQYF
>TRBJ2-4|-|16|TRBD2|TRBV4-2
TGTGCCAGCAGCCAAGTTCCTAGCGGAAGCAAAAACATTCAGTACTTC
CASSQVPSGSKNIQYF
>TRBJ1-1|-|15|TRBD1|TRBV7-2
TGTGCCAGCAGCTTAACAGGGGGTGTGAACACTGAAGCTTTCTTT
CASSLTGGVNTEAFF